This T cell receptor beta chain was documented in a study of CD8 T cells in Susac syndrome. Roughly 0.45 to 1 ug RNA was reverse transcribed with random hexamers. TCRdb re-derived calls from the immunoSEQ multiplex PCR reads in MiXCR, one entry per CDR3 protein. The sample has about 150,000 distinct CDR3 sequences; roughly 95% are singletons. Sequencing was done on a sample of CD8+ T cells from PBMCs. The origin of this receptor is a human donor with multiple sclerosis.

In DNA, the CDR3 is TGTGCCAGCAGACGTCGACAGGTCCGCCAAGAGACCCAGTACTTC. The encoded protein is CASRRRQVRQETQYF. This chain connects TRBV7-8 to TRBJ2-5; TRBD1 might be the D (6 bases). This CDR3 spans 15 amino acids. Germline lookup yields CDR1 SGHVS and CDR2 FQNEAQ. The germline V and J ends were trimmed by 6 bases and 1 base, with 15 bases remaining between them.